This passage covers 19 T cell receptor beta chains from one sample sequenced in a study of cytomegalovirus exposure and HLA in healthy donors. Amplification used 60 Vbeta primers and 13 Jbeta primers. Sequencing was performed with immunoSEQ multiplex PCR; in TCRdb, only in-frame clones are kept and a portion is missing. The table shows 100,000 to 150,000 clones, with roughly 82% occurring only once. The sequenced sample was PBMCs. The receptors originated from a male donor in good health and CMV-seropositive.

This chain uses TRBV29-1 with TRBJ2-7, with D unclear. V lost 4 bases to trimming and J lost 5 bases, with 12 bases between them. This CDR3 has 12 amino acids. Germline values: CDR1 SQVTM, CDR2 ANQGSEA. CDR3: CSVGHLLDEQYF. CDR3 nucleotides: TGCAGCGTTGGGCACCTCTTGGACGAGCAGTACTTC.

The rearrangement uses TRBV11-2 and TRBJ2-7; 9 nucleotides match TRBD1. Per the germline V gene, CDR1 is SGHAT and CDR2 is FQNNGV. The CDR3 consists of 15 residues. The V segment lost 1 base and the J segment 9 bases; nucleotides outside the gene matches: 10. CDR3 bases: TGTGCCAGCAGCTTAGTAGGGGGACAGGGTAGTCGGCAGTACTTC. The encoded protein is CASSLVGGQGSRQYF.

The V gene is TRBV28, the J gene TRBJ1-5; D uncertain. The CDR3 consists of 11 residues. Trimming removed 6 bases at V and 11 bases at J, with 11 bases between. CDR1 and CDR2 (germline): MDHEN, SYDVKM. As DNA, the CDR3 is TGTGCCAGCAGGGCCAGCGGGGCCCAGCATTTT. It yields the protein CASRASGAQHF.

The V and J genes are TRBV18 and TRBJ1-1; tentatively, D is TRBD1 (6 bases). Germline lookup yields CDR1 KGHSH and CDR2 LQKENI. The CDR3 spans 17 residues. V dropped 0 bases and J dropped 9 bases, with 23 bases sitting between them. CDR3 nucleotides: TGTGCCAGCTCACCACCGTCGCTGGATGGGGGCCTCAGGAAAGCTTTCTTT. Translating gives CASSPPSLDGGLRKAFF.

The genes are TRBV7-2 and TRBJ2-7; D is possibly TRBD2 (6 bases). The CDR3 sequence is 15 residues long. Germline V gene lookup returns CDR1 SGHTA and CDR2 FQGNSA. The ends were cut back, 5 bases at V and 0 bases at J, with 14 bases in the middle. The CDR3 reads CASSPFQGLSYEQYF. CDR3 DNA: TGTGCCAGCAGCCCATTCCAGGGACTCTCCTACGAGCAGTACTTC.

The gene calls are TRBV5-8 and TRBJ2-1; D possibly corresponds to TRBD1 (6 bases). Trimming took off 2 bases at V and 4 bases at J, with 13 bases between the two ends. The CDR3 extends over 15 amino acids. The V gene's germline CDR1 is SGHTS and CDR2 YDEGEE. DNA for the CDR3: TGTGCCAGCAGCTTAGGCACAGGGACATACAATGAGCAGTTCTTC. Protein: CASSLGTGTYNEQFF.

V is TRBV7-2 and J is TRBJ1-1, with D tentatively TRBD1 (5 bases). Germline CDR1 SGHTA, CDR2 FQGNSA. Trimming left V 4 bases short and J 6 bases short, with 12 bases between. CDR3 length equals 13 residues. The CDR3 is CASSWGGIAEAFF. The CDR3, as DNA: TGTGCCAGCAGCTGGGGGGGTATAGCTGAAGCTTTCTTT.

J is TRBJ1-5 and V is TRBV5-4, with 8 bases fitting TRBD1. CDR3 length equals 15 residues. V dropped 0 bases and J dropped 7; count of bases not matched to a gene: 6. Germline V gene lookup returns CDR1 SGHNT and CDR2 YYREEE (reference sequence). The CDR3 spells CASSLGDRPEQPQHF. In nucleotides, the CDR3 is TGTGCCAGCAGCTTGGGGGACAGGCCCGAACAGCCCCAGCATTTT.

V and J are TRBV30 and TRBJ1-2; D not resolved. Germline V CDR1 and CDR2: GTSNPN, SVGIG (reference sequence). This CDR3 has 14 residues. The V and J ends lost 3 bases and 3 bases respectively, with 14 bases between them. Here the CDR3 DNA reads TGTGCCTGGAGCCCCGGTGAAACGGACTATGGCTACACCTTC. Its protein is CAWSPGETDYGYTF.

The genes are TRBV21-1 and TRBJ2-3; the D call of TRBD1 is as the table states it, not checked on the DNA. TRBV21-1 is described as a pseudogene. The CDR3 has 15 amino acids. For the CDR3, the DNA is TGTGCCAGCAGTCGACAGGGAAGTGCTGAGGATACGCAGTATTTT. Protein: CASSRQGSAEDTQYF.

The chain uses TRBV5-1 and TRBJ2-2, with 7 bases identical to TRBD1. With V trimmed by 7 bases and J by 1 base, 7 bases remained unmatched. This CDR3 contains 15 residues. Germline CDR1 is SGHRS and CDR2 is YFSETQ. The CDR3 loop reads CASSSGTVNTGELFF. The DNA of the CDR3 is TGCGCCAGCTCGTCAGGGACAGTGAACACCGGGGAGCTGTTTTTT.

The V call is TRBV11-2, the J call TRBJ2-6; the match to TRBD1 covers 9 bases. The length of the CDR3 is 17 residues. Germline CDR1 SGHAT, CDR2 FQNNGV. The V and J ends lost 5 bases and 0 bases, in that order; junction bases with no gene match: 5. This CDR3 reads CASSPGTGTSGANVLTF. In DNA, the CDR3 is TGTGCCAGCAGCCCCGGGACAGGGACCTCTGGGGCCAACGTCCTGACTTTC.

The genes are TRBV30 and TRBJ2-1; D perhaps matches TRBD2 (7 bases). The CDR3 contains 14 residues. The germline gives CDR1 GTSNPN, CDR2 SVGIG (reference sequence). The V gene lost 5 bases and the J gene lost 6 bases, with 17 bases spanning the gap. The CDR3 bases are TGTGCCTGGGGGCTCGCGGGGGCCCTCAATGAGCAGTTCTTC. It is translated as CAWGLAGALNEQFF.

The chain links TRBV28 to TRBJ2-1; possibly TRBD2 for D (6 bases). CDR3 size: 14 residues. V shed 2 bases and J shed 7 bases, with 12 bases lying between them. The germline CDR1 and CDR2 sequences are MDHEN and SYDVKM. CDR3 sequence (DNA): TGTGCCAGCAGTTTAAGACTAGTTTGGAATGAGCAGTTCTTC. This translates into CASSLRLVWNEQFF.

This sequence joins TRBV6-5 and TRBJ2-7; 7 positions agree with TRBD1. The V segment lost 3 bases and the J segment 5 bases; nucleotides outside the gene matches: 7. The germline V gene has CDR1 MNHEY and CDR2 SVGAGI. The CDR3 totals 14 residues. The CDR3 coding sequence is TGTGCCAGCAGTTATTTGACAGGGAAGGACGAGCAGTACTTC. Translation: CASSYLTGKDEQYF.

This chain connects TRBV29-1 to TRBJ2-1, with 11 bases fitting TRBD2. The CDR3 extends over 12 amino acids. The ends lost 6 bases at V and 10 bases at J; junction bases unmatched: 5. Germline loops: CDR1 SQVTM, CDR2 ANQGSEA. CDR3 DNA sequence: TGCAGCGTAACCGGGACTAGCGGCGAGCAGTTCTTC. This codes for CSVTGTSGEQFF.

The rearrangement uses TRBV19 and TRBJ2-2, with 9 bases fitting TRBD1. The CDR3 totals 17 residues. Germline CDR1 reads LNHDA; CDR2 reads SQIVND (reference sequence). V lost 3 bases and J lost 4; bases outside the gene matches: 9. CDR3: CASSIGATGGVTGELFF. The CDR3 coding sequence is TGTGCCAGTAGTATTGGGGCGACAGGGGGTGTCACCGGGGAGCTGTTTTTT.

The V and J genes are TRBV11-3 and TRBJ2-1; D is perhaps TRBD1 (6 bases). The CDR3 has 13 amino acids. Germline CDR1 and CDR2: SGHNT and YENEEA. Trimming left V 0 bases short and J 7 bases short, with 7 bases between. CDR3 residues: CASSLDGQNEQFF. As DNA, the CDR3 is TGTGCCAGCAGCTTAGACGGACAGAATGAGCAGTTCTTC. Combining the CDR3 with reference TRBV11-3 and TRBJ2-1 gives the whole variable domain EAGVVQSPRYKIIEKKQPVAFWCNPISGHNTLYWYLQNLGQGPELLIRYENEEAVDDSQLPKDRFSAERLKGVDSTLKIQPAELGDSAVYLCASSLDGQNEQFFGPGTRLTVL.

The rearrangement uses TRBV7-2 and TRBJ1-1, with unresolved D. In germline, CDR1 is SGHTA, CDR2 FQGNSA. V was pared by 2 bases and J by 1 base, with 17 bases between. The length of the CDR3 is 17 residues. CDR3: CASSLRPGGQRNTEAFF. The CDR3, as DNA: TGTGCCAGCAGCTTAAGGCCAGGAGGGCAACGGAACACTGAAGCTTTCTTT.